Below are 8 T cell receptor beta chains sequenced from a single sample in a study of CD8+ T cells in alopecia areata. RNA was isolated and reverse transcribed to cDNA, the sequencing template. Assay used: immunoSEQ multiplex PCR; TCRdb lists only in-frame clones, some missing. The data contain about 170,000 clones, approximately 65% of them singletons. The sequencing used CD8+ T cells sorted from blood, collected at week 0. These receptors were obtained from a human donor with alopecia areata.

The chain joins TRBV27 to TRBJ1-1, with TRBD1 identical over 10 bases. The V gene's germline CDR1 is MNHEY and CDR2 SMNVEV (reference sequence). The CDR3 covers 16 residues. The V segment lost 0 bases and the J segment 5 bases; nucleotides outside the gene matches: 6. DNA of the CDR3: TGTGCCAGCAGTTTATCGATCGGGGGACAGGGGACTGAAGCTTTCTTT. This gives the protein CASSLSIGGQGTEAFF.

The J gene is TRBJ2-2, the V gene TRBV5-1, with D tentatively TRBD2 (5 bases). The V and J ends lost 8 bases and 4 bases respectively, with 9 bases between them. The CDR3 has 12 residues. Germline assignment: CDR1 SGHRS and CDR2 YFSETQ. The DNA for the CDR3 is TGCGCCAGTTATAGCGTCACCGGGGAGCTGTTTTTT. Its protein product is CASYSVTGELFF.

The chain links TRBV5-1 to TRBJ2-5; the D gene is possibly TRBD1 (6 bases). The CDR3 extends over 16 amino acids. The V end was cut by 0 bases, the J end by 4 bases, with 16 bases between. Per germline, CDR1 SGHRS and CDR2 YFSETQ. CDR3 sequence (DNA): TGCGCCAGCAGCTTGGCCCAAACAGGGTGGAGAGAGACCCAGTACTTC. This encodes CASSLAQTGWRETQYF.

This clone appeared once. The rearrangement links TRBV27 to TRBJ2-5; D is possibly TRBD1 (5 bases). The CDR3 is made up of 15 amino acids. Germline CDR1 reads MNHEY; CDR2 reads SMNVEV (reference sequence). Trimming stripped 7 bases from V and 5 bases from J, with 20 bases between. In DNA, the CDR3 is TGTGCCAGCAATTGGCAGGGCGGTGGGCCCGAGACCCAGTACTTC. This translates into CASNWQGGGPETQYF.

The V gene is TRBV27, the J gene TRBJ1-5, with 7 bases fitting TRBD1. The V gene's germline CDR1 is MNHEY and CDR2 SMNVEV (reference sequence). There are 12 residues in the CDR3. Trimming cost V 8 bases and J 6 bases; bases outside gene matches: 4. The CDR3 DNA is TGTGCCAGCCGTCAGGGGGGTCAGCCCCAGCATTTT. Translating gives CASRQGGQPQHF.

The chain employs TRBV2 and TRBJ2-7; the D is unclear. Between the trimmed V and J ends, which lost 3 bases and 0 bases, there was a span of 9 bases. CDR1 and CDR2 from the germline V gene are SNHLY and FYNNEI. CDR3 size: 14 residues. CDR3 in amino acids: CASSEVWVSYEQYF. The CDR3 DNA follows: TGTGCCAGCAGTGAGGTTTGGGTCTCCTACGAGCAGTACTTC.

This clone was observed a handful of times. The chain recombines TRBV9 with TRBJ2-7, with D tentatively TRBD1 (6 bases). Looked up from germline, CDR1 is SGDLS and CDR2 is YYNGEE. Trimming pared 3 bases from V and 3 bases from J, leaving 13 bases between. The CDR3 is 14 amino acids. The CDR3: CASSATDRLYEQYF. The CDR3 DNA reads TGTGCCAGCAGCGCCACGGACAGACTCTACGAGCAGTACTTC.

The rearrangement uses TRBV4-1 and TRBJ2-4; a weak D match, TRBD1 (5 bases). The CDR3 has 15 amino acids. Germline V lookup: CDR1 MGHRA, CDR2 YSYEKL. Trimming removed 1 base from V and 8 bases from J, with 15 bases in between. DNA of the CDR3: TGCGCCAGCAGCCAAGTGGGGCTATCTTCTTACATTCAGTACTTC. This codes for CASSQVGLSSYIQYF.